What follows is one TCR beta chain and its context. The target of this receptor is not known. Per-base quality was not reported, and no clone a single base away is much larger than it. The entry originates in a study of control samples from healthy donors and cancer patients (dated by TCRdb to the early 2020s). The trim is 4 bases for V and 4 bases for J, with a gap of 17 bases between the germline ends. According to the germline V gene, CDR1 reads LGHNA and CDR2 reads YSLEER. There are 16 amino acids in the CDR3, from cysteine to phenylalanine inclusive. The entry retains the CDR3 DNA only, 48 bases that are in frame from base 1. Receptor libraries were prepared by the immunoSEQ multiplex PCR assay. Drawn from immuneACCESS, this table holds only the in-frame rearrangements with V and J called that TCRdb kept. Clones are partly lost; checked studies trace under half to an unresolved V gene and leave the rest unexplained. Counted in this sample were 110,000 or so clones; approximately 90% of them appeared once. The ten most abundant clones make up around 17% of the sample.

The chain is assembled from TRBV4-3 and TRBJ2-1; the D region may be TRBD1 or TRBD2, each matching 6 bases equally. The sample consisted of blood. This sequence originates from a woman between 50 and 59 years old in good health. The CDR3 here reads CASSPNQGGGYNEQFF. Read as DNA, the sequence is TGCGCCAGCAGCCCGAATCAAGGGGGAGGATACAATGAGCAGTTCTTC.